This T cell receptor beta chain is drawn from a study of shared clonotypes between healthy human individuals. Study-wide results and limits: The naive CD4 repertoires of a handful of donors were compared, and approximately 5% of clonotypes were shared.

As to this clone: The antigen is unknown.

Germline values: CDR1 SSHAT, CDR2 FNYEAQ (reference sequence). The CDR3 is 15 amino acids. Trimming took 5 bases from V and 7 from J; bases not matched to a gene: 2. TCRdb's copy holds only in-frame clones and misses some; the assay was immunoSEQ multiplex PCR. The sample yields some 1,400,000 clones, around 97% seen once. The sample comprised naive CD4+ T cells sorted from blood. The subset: CD45RA+ positively selected. The V and J genes are TRBV7-7 and TRBJ2-1, with 16 bases matching TRBD2. This receptor was taken from a man aged 30-40 years in good health. Here the CDR3 DNA reads TGTGCCAGCAGCCAGGGACTAGCGGGAGGGAATGAGCAGTTCTTC. It codes for CASSQGLAGGNEQFF.